The present T cell receptor (beta chain) was sequenced within a study of OX40 agonist ivuxolimab in advanced cancers. The study, taken as a whole, reports: It was also the case that some nonresponders had low normalized T-cell clonal expansion. The antigen specificity of the peripheral T cells (those that were expanded) was not determined. Clonal expansion from baseline to week 6 occurred in both CD4+ and CD8+ T cells.

This clone showed up just a few times. Its specificity is not known. Repertoires were generated with immunoSEQ multiplex PCR, while TCRdb's copy carries only in-frame clones and drops some. The sample contains about 77,000 clones, 80% to 90% of which appear only once. Trimming stripped 0 bases from V and 0 bases from J, with 6 bases between. The CDR3 contains 15 residues. From germline, CDR1 is LGHNA and CDR2 YNFKEQ. The TCR was taken from an adult with an advanced solid tumor such as melanoma, head and neck, liver or kidney cancer. The chain links TRBV4-2 to TRBJ1-3; the D is unclear. Source: CD4+ or CD8+ T cells sorted from blood, taken in a trial of the OX40 agonist ivuxolimab. CDR3 bases: TGTGCCAGCAGCCAAGATTTTGACTCTGGAAACACCATATATTTT. It encodes CASSQDFDSGNTIYF.